This paragraph reports one TCR beta chain. Per germline, CDR1 LGHNA and CDR2 YNFKEQ. The CDR3 contains 16 residues. V lost 0 bases to trimming and J lost 1 base, with 10 bases between them. Before sorting, lamina propria lymphocytes were separated from surgical specimens by density gradient. The data were produced by immunoSEQ multiplex PCR, yet TCRdb's version contains in-frame clones alone and is incomplete. The sample consists of around 140 clones, roughly three fifths of them appearing once. This record comes from a study of T cell repertoires in ileal Crohn's disease. Study in general: Surgery for a complication: stricturing in around 60%, penetrating in around 39%.

This receptor was identified in an adult with Crohn's disease. The sample comprised CD8+ T cells sorted from the ileum. The rearrangement links TRBV4-2 to TRBJ1-5, with D unclear. CDR3: CASSQERGMSNQPQHF. The CDR3 coding sequence is TGTGCCAGCAGCCAAGAGAGAGGAATGAGCAATCAGCCCCAGCATTTT.